What follows are 19 T cell receptor beta chains derived from one specimen sequenced in a study of cytomegalovirus exposure and HLA in healthy donors. It was with 60 Vbeta and 13 Jbeta primers that the PCR ran. Using immunoSEQ multiplex PCR, the repertoire was profiled, and TCRdb retains in-frame clones only, with some absent. The sample data list about 48,000 clones. The sequencing sample was made of PBMCs. The origin of the receptors is a male donor in good health and CMV-seropositive.

By frequency, this clone is medium-sized. The chain joins TRBV2 to TRBJ2-1, with 9 nucleotides matching TRBD1. After removal of 6 bases from V and 9 bases from J, the junction contained 3 bases not matched to a gene. The CDR3 sequence is 12 residues long. Looked up from germline, CDR1 is SNHLY and CDR2 is FYNNEI. The CDR3 DNA is TGTGCCAGCAGGGGGACAGGGACTGAGCAGTTCTTC. Amino acid sequence: CASRGTGTEQFF.

V usage is TRBV5-4 and J usage is TRBJ2-1; 16 bases fit TRBD2. CDR3 length equals 14 residues. V lost 4 bases, J lost 11 bases, and 3 bases stayed unmatched. The V gene's germline CDR1 is SGHNT and CDR2 YYREEE (reference sequence). The CDR3 sequence: CASSGGLAGGKQFF. CDR3 DNA: TGTGCCAGCAGCGGGGGACTAGCGGGGGGGAAGCAGTTCTTC.

The CDR3 nucleotides are TGCGCCAGCAGCCAAGCTAGCGGGGGGGGATACGAGCAGTACTTC. It codes for CASSQASGGGYEQYF. V and J are TRBV4-1 and TRBJ2-7; TRBD2 aligns across 12 bases. Germline V gene lookup returns CDR1 MGHRA and CDR2 YSYEKL. This CDR3 contains 15 residues. Trimming at V came to 1 base and at J to 4 bases, leaving 2 bases not matched to a gene.

This rearrangement joins TRBV14 to TRBJ2-2; D ambiguous. The CDR3 totals 14 residues. V dropped 6 bases and J dropped 0 bases, with 8 bases sitting between them. Germline V lookup: CDR1 SGHDN, CDR2 FVKESK. CDR3 bases: TGTGCCAGCAGTCACACACCGAACACCGGGGAGCTGTTTTTT. Protein: CASSHTPNTGELFF.

The V call is TRBV21-1, the J call TRBJ1-1; TRBD1 is taken as the D call from the table, unchecked against the DNA. TRBV21-1 is termed a pseudogene. This CDR3 spans 17 amino acids. The chain's CDR3 is CASSSGGTGRKWTEAFF. The DNA of the CDR3 is TGTGCCAGCAGCAGTGGGGGGACAGGCCGGAAGTGGACTGAAGCTTTCTTT.

The chain has TRBV30 and TRBJ1-5; D is perhaps TRBD1 (6 bases). Trimming removed 5 bases from V and 7 bases from J, with 15 bases in between. This CDR3 has 13 amino acids. From germline, CDR1 is GTSNPN and CDR2 SVGIG (reference sequence). The CDR3 DNA reads as TGTGCCTGGGCCAACAGGGATGGACAGCCCCAGCATTTT. Translation gives CAWANRDGQPQHF.

V is TRBV6-5 and J is TRBJ2-3; 7 bases are a match to TRBD1. The CDR3 contains 15 residues. Germline-derived CDR1 and CDR2 are MNHEY and SVGAGI. After removal of 5 bases from V and 4 bases from J, the junction contained 9 bases not matched to a gene. The CDR3 reads CASSNAGTASDTQYF. DNA of the CDR3: TGTGCCAGCAGTAACGCAGGGACAGCTTCAGATACGCAGTATTTT.

CDR3 protein: CASSWDRMNTEAFF. DNA for the CDR3: TGCGCCAGCAGCTGGGACAGGATGAACACTGAAGCTTTCTTT. The chain employs TRBV5-1 and TRBJ1-1; 8 bases are a match to TRBD1. This CDR3 comprises 14 residues. V dropped 3 bases and J dropped 0; count of bases not matched to a gene: 1. Germline CDR1 reads SGHRS; CDR2 reads YFSETQ.

J is TRBJ2-5 and V is TRBV6-6; 9 bases line up with TRBD2. Judging by the DNA end, TRBJ2-7 fits better; the J call may be wrong. The CDR3 loop spans 15 amino acids. Germline V lookup: CDR1 MNHNY, CDR2 SVGAGI (reference sequence). The CDR3, as DNA: TGTGCCAGCAGTTCGCGGGGGGGAGGAAACTACGAGCAGTACTTC. It specifies CASSSRGGGNYEQYF.

V usage is TRBV6-5 and J usage is TRBJ1-1; the D gene is possibly TRBD1 (5 bases). The CDR3 length is 14 residues. Trimming removed 5 bases at V and 3 bases at J, with 13 bases between. CDR1 is MNHEY, CDR2 SVGAGI, per germline. The CDR3: CASSPAGGDTEAFF. The DNA of the CDR3 is TGTGCCAGCAGTCCGGCCGGGGGGGACACTGAAGCTTTCTTT.

The DNA for the CDR3 is TGTGCCAGCAGCCCTCTAGCGGGGGCCCCGGATACGCAGTATTTT. It yields the protein CASSPLAGAPDTQYF. V is TRBV4-2 and J is TRBJ2-3; 10 bases fit TRBD2. The ends lost 4 bases at V and 6 bases at J; junction bases unmatched: 7. Germline CDR1 reads LGHNA; CDR2 reads YNFKEQ. This CDR3 spans 15 amino acids.

This sequence joins TRBV7-2 and TRBJ1-1; D is possibly TRBD1 (5 bases). The CDR3 is 13 residues long. Germline-derived CDR1 and CDR2 are SGHTA and FQGNSA. V was trimmed by 5 bases and J by 1 base, leaving 8 bases between them. The CDR3 reads CASSTQANTEAFF. CDR3 bases: TGTGCCAGCAGCACACAGGCGAACACTGAAGCTTTCTTT. The full variable domain, its missing parts supplied by reference TRBV7-2 and TRBJ1-1, is GAGVSQSPSNKVTEKGKDVELRCDPISGHTALYWYRQSLGQGLEFLIYFQGNSAPDKSGLPSDRFSAERTGGSVSTLTIQRTQQEDSAVYLCASSTQANTEAFFGQGTRLTVV.

J is TRBJ2-3 and V is TRBV6-1; TRBD1 matches 9 bases. The CDR3 runs to 15 residues. The V gene end was trimmed by 7 bases and the J gene end by 6 bases; junction bases not matched to a gene: 11. Germline V gene lookup returns CDR1 MNHNS and CDR2 SASEGT. The CDR3 nucleotides are TGTGCCAGCAAAGCCGGGGGACAGGGTATGGATACGCAGTATTTT. Translated: CASKAGGQGMDTQYF.

The chain is built from TRBV13 and TRBJ2-5; a weak D match, TRBD2 (7 bases). CDR3 length equals 12 residues. The ends were cut back, 9 bases at V and 4 bases at J, with 12 bases in the middle. Germline V lookup: CDR1 PRHDT, CDR2 FYEKMQ (reference sequence). The CDR3 DNA sequence: TGTGCCAGTCGGGGGGCCCTAGAGACCCAGTACTTC. This sequence encodes CASRGALETQYF.

Here the CDR3 reads CASSLQGIHEQYF. CDR3 DNA sequence: TGTGCCAGCAGCTTACAGGGGATCCACGAGCAGTACTTC. The rearrangement joins TRBV13 to TRBJ2-7; D might be TRBD1 (6 bases). The CDR3 loop spans 13 amino acids. V lost 2 bases and J lost 5, with 10 bases in between. Germline CDR1 PRHDT, CDR2 FYEKMQ (reference sequence).

This sequence joins TRBV7-2 and TRBJ2-3, with D unresolved. The CDR3 has 11 amino acids. Germline CDR1 reads SGHTA; CDR2 reads FQGNSA. V was shortened by 5 bases and J by 3 bases, with 3 bases between the two germline ends. The CDR3 bases are TGTGCCAGCAGCCGTACAGATACGCAGTATTTT. This encodes CASSRTDTQYF.

The gene calls are TRBV6-1 and TRBJ1-1; no firm D call. Between the trimmed V and J ends, which lost 3 bases and 5 bases, there was a span of 10 bases. CDR1 is MNHNS, CDR2 SASEGT, per germline. CDR3 size: 13 residues. CDR3 nucleotides: TGTGCCAGCAGTGACGGGAGGGCTACTGAAGCTTTCTTT. The encoded protein is CASSDGRATEAFF.

The chain combines TRBV9 with TRBJ1-5; 8 bases align to TRBD1. Germline V CDR1 and CDR2: SGDLS, YYNGEE. This CDR3 region has 15 residues. With V trimmed by 4 bases and J by 4 bases, 7 bases remained unmatched. The CDR3 here is CASSPTGAENQPQHF. The CDR3 DNA reads as TGTGCCAGCAGCCCGACAGGGGCCGAGAATCAGCCCCAGCATTTT.

The J gene is TRBJ2-7, the V gene TRBV4-3; 8 bases align to TRBD2. The V gene end was trimmed by 0 bases and the J gene end by 3 bases; junction bases not matched to a gene: 4. Germline CDR1 is LGHNA and CDR2 is YSLEER. The CDR3 extends over 15 amino acids. As DNA, the CDR3 is TGCGCCAGCAGCCAAGAGCGGGGGGCACACTACGAGCAGTACTTC. This encodes CASSQERGAHYEQYF.